These 8 T cell receptor beta chains came from one sample sequenced in a study of cytomegalovirus exposure and HLA in healthy donors. The PCR contained 60 Vbeta and 13 Jbeta primers. Here immunoSEQ multiplex PCR was the method, and the copy in TCRdb shows in-frame clones only, minus some. This sample has some 90,000 clones, with just under 80% found just once. Sequencing was carried out using PBMCs. All receptors come from a woman aged 40 to 50 in good health and CMV-seronegative.

DNA of the CDR3: TGTGCCATTGGAACGCGGGAGGGTGACAATGAGCAGTTCTTC. Amino acids: CAIGTREGDNEQFF. The rearrangement joins TRBV6-1 to TRBJ2-1, with TRBD2 matching 9 bases. The CDR3 runs 14 residues. V shed 10 bases and J 5 bases; nucleotides not matched to a gene: 9. From germline, CDR1 is MNHNS and CDR2 SASEGT.

V is TRBV29-1 and J is TRBJ2-7, with 7 bases aligning to TRBD1. This CDR3 comprises 14 residues. Per the germline V gene, CDR1 is SQVTM and CDR2 is ANQGSEA. The trim removed 3 bases at V and 3 bases at J, leaving 8 bases unmatched. In DNA, the CDR3 is TGCAGCGTTGACCGCCCAGGGGACAGCTACGAGCAGTACTTC. Amino acids: CSVDRPGDSYEQYF.

A single count supports this clone. The chain joins TRBV7-9 to TRBJ1-1; 7 bases match TRBD1. There are 14 residues in the CDR3. V lost 5 bases, J lost 5 bases, and 8 bases stayed unmatched. Germline V gene lookup returns CDR1 SEHNR and CDR2 FQNEAQ (reference sequence). This CDR3 is CASSAGQERTEAFF. CDR3 bases: TGTGCCAGCAGCGCCGGACAGGAGAGGACTGAAGCTTTCTTT.

The V and J genes are TRBV30 and TRBJ2-3, with a weak D call TRBD2 (5 bases). Trimming pared 8 bases from V and 2 bases from J, leaving 17 bases between. Germline loops: CDR1 GTSNPN, CDR2 SVGIG (reference sequence). CDR3 length: 14 amino acids. The CDR3 nucleotides read TGTGCCCTTCTCCTCGGAGCGGTCACAGATACGCAGTATTTT. Residues: CALLLGAVTDTQYF.

The chain combines TRBV27 with TRBJ2-5; 13 nucleotides agree with TRBD2. The V gene's germline CDR1 is MNHEY and CDR2 SMNVEV (reference sequence). Trimming removed 5 bases from V and 2 bases from J; junction bases left unmatched: 5. This CDR3 has 16 residues. The CDR3 spells CASSARLAGGQETQYF. CDR3 coding DNA: TGTGCCAGCAGTGCCCGACTAGCGGGAGGACAAGAGACCCAGTACTTC.

The CDR3 here is CASSPGTIGATEAFF. For the CDR3, the DNA is TGTGCCAGCAGCCCGGGGACAATCGGGGCCACTGAAGCTTTCTTT. The V call is TRBV5-5, the J call TRBJ1-1; a possible D gene is TRBD1 (6 bases). This CDR3 comprises 15 residues. CDR1 SGHKS and CDR2 YYEKEE come from the germline V gene (reference sequence). V shed 4 bases and J shed 4 bases, with 17 bases lying between them.

The chain combines TRBV19 with TRBJ1-2; maybe TRBD1 (6 bases). Germline CDR1 is LNHDA and CDR2 is SQIVND (reference sequence). The CDR3 is made up of 13 amino acids. V lost 3 bases and J 7 bases, leaving 12 bases between the germline ends. CDR3 nucleotides: TGTGCCAGTAGTATTACAGGGTCGGGTGGCTACACCTTC. This gives the protein CASSITGSGGYTF.

This clone was seen a handful of times. The rearrangement uses TRBV13 and TRBJ2-2; TRBD1 is a possible D gene (6 bases). Germline CDR1 is PRHDT and CDR2 is FYEKMQ (reference sequence). The CDR3 sequence is 14 residues long. V was clipped by 6 bases and J by 2 bases, with 10 bases between them. CDR3 protein: CASRKQGNTGELFF. CDR3 coding DNA: TGTGCCAGCAGGAAACAGGGAAACACCGGGGAGCTGTTTTTT.